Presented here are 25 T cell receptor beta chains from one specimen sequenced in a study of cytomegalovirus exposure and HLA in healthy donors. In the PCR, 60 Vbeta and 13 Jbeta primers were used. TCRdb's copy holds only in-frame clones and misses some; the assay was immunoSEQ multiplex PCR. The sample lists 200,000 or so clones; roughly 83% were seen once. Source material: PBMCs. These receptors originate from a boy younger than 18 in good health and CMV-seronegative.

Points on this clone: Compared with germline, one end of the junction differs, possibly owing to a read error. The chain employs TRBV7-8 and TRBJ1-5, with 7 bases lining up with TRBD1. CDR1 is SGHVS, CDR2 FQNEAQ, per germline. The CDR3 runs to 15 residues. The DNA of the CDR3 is TGTGCCAGCAGCCGTGACAGGGCCGGCAATCGGCCCCAGCATTTT. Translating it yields CASSRDRAGNRPQHF. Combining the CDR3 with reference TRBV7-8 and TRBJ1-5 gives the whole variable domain GAGVSQSPRYKVAKRGQDVALRCDPISGHVSLFWYQQALGQGPEFLTYFQNEAQLDKSGLPSDRFFAERPEGSVSTLKIQRTQQEDSAVYLCASSRDRAGNRPQHFGDGTRLSIL.

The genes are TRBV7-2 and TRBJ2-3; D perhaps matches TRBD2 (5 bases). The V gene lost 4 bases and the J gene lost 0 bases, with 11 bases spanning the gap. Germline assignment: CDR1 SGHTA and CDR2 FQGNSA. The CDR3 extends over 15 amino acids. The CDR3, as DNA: TGTGCCAGCAGCTCCCCCGGCGGGAGCACAGATACGCAGTATTTT. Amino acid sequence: CASSSPGGSTDTQYF.

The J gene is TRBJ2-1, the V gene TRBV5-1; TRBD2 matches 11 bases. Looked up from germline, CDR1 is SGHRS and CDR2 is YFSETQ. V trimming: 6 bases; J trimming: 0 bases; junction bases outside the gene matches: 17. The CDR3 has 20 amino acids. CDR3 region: CASTPKTGTSGLSSYNEQFF. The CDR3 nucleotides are TGCGCCAGCACCCCAAAAACCGGGACTAGCGGCCTTAGCTCCTACAATGAGCAGTTCTTC.

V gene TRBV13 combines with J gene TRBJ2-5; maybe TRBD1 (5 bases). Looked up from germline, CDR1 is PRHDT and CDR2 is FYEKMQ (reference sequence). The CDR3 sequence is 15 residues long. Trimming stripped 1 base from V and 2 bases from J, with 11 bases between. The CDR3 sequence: CASSLVLAGQETQYF. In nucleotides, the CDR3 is TGTGCCAGCAGCTTAGTGCTGGCAGGGCAAGAGACCCAGTACTTC.

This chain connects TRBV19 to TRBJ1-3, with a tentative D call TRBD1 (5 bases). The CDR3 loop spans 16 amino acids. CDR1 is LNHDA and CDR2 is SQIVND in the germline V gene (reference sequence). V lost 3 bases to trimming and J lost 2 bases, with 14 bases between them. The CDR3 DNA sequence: TGTGCCAGTAGTATCCCGGCAGGGAGGACTGGAAACACCATATATTTT. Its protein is CASSIPAGRTGNTIYF. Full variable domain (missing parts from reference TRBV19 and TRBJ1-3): DGGITQSPKYLFRKEGQNVTLSCEQNLNHDAMYWYRQDPGQGLRLIYYSQIVNDFQKGDIAEGYSVSREKKESFPLTVTSAQKNPTAFYLCASSIPAGRTGNTIYFGEGSWLTVV.

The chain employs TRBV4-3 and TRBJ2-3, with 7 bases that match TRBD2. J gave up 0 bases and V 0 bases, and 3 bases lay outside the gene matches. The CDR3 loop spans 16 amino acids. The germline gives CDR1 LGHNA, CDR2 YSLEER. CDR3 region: CASSQDGAGSTDTQYF. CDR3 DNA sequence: TGCGCCAGCAGCCAAGACGGAGCGGGGAGCACAGATACGCAGTATTTT.

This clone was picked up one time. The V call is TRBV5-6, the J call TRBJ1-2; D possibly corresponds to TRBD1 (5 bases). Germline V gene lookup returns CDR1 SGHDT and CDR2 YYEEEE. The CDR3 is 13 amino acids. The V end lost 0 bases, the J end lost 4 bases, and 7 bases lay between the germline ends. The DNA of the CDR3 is TGTGCCAGCAGCTTGGGGGGCTCCTATGGCTACACCTTC. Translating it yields CASSLGGSYGYTF.

CDR3 DNA sequence: TGTGCCAGCAGCTTAATACAGGGAGGGCCCAACACTGAAGCTTTCTTT. Its protein is CASSLIQGGPNTEAFF. The chain is built from TRBV7-9 and TRBJ1-1, with a possible D match to TRBD1 (6 bases). V lost 2 bases to trimming and J lost 2 bases, with 15 bases between them. Germline lookup yields CDR1 SEHNR and CDR2 FQNEAQ (reference sequence). The CDR3 contains 16 residues.

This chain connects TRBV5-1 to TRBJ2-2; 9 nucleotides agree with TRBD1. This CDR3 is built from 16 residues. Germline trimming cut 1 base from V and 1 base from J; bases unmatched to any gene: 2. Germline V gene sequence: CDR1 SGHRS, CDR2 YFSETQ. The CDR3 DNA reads TGCGCCAGCAGCTTGAGGACAGGGGTGAACACCGGGGAGCTGTTTTTT. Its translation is CASSLRTGVNTGELFF.

As DNA, the CDR3 is TGTGCCAGCAGCTTCCCCCTAGCGGGGGGGTACTCCTACAATGAGCAGTTCTTC. It yields the protein CASSFPLAGGYSYNEQFF. The V and J genes are TRBV7-2 and TRBJ2-1; 12 positions match TRBD2. The germline CDR1 and CDR2 sequences are SGHTA and FQGNSA. V trimming: 3 bases; J trimming: 0 bases; junction bases outside the gene matches: 6. The CDR3 is made up of 18 amino acids.

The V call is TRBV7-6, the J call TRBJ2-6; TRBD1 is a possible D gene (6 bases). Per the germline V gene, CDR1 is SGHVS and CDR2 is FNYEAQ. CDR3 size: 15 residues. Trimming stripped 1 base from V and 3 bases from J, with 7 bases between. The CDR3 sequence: CASSLGGGGANVLTF. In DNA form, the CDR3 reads TGTGCCAGCAGCTTAGGAGGGGGTGGGGCCAACGTCCTGACTTTC.

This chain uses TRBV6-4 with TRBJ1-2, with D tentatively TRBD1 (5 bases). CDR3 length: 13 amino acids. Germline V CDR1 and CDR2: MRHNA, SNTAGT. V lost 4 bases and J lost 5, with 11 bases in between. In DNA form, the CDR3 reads TGTGCCAGCAGTGGGGGCGGCTTGTATGGCTACACCTTC. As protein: CASSGGGLYGYTF.

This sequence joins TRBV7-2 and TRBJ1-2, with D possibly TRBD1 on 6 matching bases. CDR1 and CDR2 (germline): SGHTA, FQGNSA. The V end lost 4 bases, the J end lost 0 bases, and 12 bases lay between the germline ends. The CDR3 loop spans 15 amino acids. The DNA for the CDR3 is TGTGCCAGCAGCTCAGACAGGAAACCTAACTATGGCTACACCTTC. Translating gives CASSSDRKPNYGYTF.

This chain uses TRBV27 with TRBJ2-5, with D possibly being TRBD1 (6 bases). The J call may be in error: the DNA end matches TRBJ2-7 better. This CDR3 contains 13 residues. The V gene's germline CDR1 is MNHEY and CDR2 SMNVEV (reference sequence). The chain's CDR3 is CAPGAFLPYEQYF. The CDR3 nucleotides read TGTGCCCCAGGGGCCTTCCTCCCCTACGAGCAGTACTTC.

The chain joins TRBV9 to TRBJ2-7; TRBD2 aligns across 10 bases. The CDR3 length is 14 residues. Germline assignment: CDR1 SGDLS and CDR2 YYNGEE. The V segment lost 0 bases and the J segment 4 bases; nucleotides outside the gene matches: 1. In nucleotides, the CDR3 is TGTGCCAGCAGCGTAGGGACTAGCGGATACGAGCAGTACTTC. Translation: CASSVGTSGYEQYF.

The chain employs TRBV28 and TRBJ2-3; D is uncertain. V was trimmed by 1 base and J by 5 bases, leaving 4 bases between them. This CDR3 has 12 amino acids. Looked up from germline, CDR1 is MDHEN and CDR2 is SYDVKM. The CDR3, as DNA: TGTGCCAGCAGTTTATCGAGAGATACGCAGTATTTT. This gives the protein CASSLSRDTQYF.

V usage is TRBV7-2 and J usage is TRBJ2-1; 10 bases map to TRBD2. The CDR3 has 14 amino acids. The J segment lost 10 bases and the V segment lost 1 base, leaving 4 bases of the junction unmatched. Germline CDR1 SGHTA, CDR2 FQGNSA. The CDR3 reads CASSLGTSGGEQFF. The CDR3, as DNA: TGTGCCAGCAGCTTAGGGACTAGCGGCGGAGAGCAGTTCTTC.

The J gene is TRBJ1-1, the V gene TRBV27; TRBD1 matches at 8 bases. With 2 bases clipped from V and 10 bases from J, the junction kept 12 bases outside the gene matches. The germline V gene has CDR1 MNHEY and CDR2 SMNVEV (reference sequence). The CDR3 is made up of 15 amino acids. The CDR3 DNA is TGTGCCAGCAGTTTACGGGGGACAGGTATGCGATCAGCTTTCTTT. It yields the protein CASSLRGTGMRSAFF.

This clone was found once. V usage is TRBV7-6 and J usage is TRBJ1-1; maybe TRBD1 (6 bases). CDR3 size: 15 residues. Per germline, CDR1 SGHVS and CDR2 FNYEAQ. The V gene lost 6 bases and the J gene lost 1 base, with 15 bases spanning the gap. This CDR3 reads CASRQQGGGNTEAFF. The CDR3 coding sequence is TGTGCCAGCAGGCAACAAGGGGGGGGGAACACTGAAGCTTTCTTT.

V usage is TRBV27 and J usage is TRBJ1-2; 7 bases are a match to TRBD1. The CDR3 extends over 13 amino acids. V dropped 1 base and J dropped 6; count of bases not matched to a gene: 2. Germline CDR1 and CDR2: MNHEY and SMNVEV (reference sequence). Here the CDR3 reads CASSLYRGNGYTF. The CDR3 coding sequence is TGTGCCAGCAGTTTATACAGGGGAAATGGCTACACCTTC.

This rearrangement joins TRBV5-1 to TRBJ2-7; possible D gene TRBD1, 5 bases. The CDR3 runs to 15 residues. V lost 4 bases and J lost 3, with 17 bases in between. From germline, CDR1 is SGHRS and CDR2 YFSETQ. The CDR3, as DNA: TGCGCCAGCAGCCAACGACATGGGGCTTTCTACGAGCAGTACTTC. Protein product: CASSQRHGAFYEQYF.

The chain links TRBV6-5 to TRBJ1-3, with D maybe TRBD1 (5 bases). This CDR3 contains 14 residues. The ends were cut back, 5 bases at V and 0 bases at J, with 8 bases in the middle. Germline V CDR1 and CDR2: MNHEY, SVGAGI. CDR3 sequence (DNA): TGTGCCAGCAGTAGGGGACTCTCTGGAAACACCATATATTTT. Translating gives CASSRGLSGNTIYF.

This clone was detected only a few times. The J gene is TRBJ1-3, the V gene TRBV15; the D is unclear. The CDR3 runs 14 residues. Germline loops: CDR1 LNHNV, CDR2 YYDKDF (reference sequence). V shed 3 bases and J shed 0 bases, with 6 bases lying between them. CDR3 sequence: CATSRGYSGNTIYF. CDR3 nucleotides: TGTGCCACCAGCAGGGGCTACTCTGGAAACACCATATATTTT. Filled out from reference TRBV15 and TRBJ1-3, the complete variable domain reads DAMVIQNPRYQVTQFGKPVTLSCSQTLNHNVMYWYQQKSSQAPKLLFHYYDKDFNNEADTPDNFQSRRPNTSFCFLDIRSPGLGDTAMYLCATSRGYSGNTIYFGEGSWLTVV.

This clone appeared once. The CDR3 here is CASQGWTPSSGELFF. The CDR3 bases are TGTGCCAGCCAAGGATGGACACCATCGTCCGGGGAGCTGTTTTTT. The rearrangement links TRBV6-5 to TRBJ2-2; maybe TRBD1 (5 bases). The CDR3 covers 15 residues. V lost 8 bases and J lost 6, with 19 bases in between. Germline CDR1 is MNHEY and CDR2 is SVGAGI.

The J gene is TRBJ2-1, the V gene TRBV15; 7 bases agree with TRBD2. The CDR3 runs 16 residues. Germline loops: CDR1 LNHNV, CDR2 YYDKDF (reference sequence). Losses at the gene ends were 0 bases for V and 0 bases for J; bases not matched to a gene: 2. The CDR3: CATSRDLAASYNEQFF. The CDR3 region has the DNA TGTGCCACCAGCAGAGATCTAGCGGCCTCCTACAATGAGCAGTTCTTC. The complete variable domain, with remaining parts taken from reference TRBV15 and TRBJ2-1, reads DAMVIQNPRYQVTQFGKPVTLSCSQTLNHNVMYWYQQKSSQAPKLLFHYYDKDFNNEADTPDNFQSRRPNTSFCFLDIRSPGLGDTAMYLCATSRDLAASYNEQFFGPGTRLTVL.